This paragraph reports one T cell receptor (beta chain). This clonotype was recorded at least ten times. Its binding antigen is unknown. No much larger clone exists at a distance of one base, and base qualities are not known. The sample originates from a study of T-cell reconstitution after alpha-beta-depleted transplantation in children (dated by TCRdb to between 2015 and 2016). At the level of the whole study: Using TCR repertoire profiling, the study quantitatively followed how T-cell immune reconstitution unfolded in children after TCRalphabeta/CD19-depleted allogeneic hematopoietic cell transplantation. Broader findings and caveats from the paper: The apparently early recovery of alphabetaT-cell counts about two months after transplant reportedly depended on only several hundred rapidly expanded clones that came from non-depleted graft cells. The high TCRbeta diversity at day 60 in some patients was ascribed to recipient T cells and intrathymic progenitors that had survived conditioning. Over the following months the frequencies of hyperexpanded clones went down, and after one year T-cell counts and TCRbeta diversity were mostly credited to newly produced T cells.

The meaning of the sample's treatment or condition label: allogeneic hematopoietic cell transplantation with graft depleted of TCRalphabeta T cells and CD19 B cells. The transplant recipients were children given TCRalphabeta/CD19-depleted allogeneic hematopoietic cell grafts. Reading from cysteine to phenylalanine, the CDR3 counts 13 amino acids. CDR3 DNA is the only sequence kept; it has 39 bases, read in frame from the first base. At the junction V is shortened by 7 bases and J by 4 bases; bases outside the gene matches: 6. The method was PCR. Reads for this sample came from an Illumina HiSeq 2500. TCR libraries were prepared with molecular barcoding, using unique molecular identifiers to normalize TCRbeta repertoire quantification. TCRdb trimmed the raw reads at Q25, called clones with MiXCR and kept productive beta chains. CDR3 protein sequences are deduplicated, and each keeps its most common genes and DNA. The sample table records 200,000 to 300,000 distinct CDR3 sequences; around 7.8% of these occur just once. Approximately 6% of the sample is taken by the ten largest.

The sample in question was PBMCs, mostly from graft donor cells, obtained 180 days after TCRalphabeta/CD19-depleted stem cell transplant. The receptor chain draws on TRBV12-3 or TRBV12-4 and TRBJ2-5; TRBD2 agrees with 7 junctional bases. This sequence originates from a male patient younger than 18 who had a stem cell transplant for acute lymphoblastic leukemia, so the T cells may come from the graft donor. The CDR3 here reads CASTPGGRETQYF. DNA sequence: TGTGCCAGCACCCCGGGCGGGAGAGAGACCCAGTACTTC.